One sample yielded the 17 T cell receptor beta chains listed below, sequenced in a study of cytomegalovirus exposure and HLA in healthy donors. PCR amplification relied on 60 Vbeta primers (plus 13 Jbeta primers). Profiled with immunoSEQ multiplex PCR; TCRdb holds only in-frame clones, not every one. The profile shows around 110,000 clones, roughly four fifths of them singletons. Sequencing was carried out using PBMCs. These receptors were collected from a young woman in good health and CMV-seronegative.

Concerning this clone itself: One end of the junction does not line up with germline, which may come from a read error. The chain has TRBV27 and TRBJ1-1; D possibly corresponds to TRBD1 (5 bases). CDR3 size: 15 residues. Germline V gene lookup returns CDR1 MNHEY and CDR2 SMNVEV (reference sequence). The CDR3 is CATGFRGDGNTEAFF. CDR3 in DNA: TGTGCCACCGGATTTCGGGGGGACGGGAACACTGAAGCTTTCTTC.

The chain has TRBV14 and TRBJ1-1; D is unclear. This CDR3 region has 13 residues. The V end lost 0 bases, the J end lost 1 base, and 3 bases lay between the germline ends. In germline, CDR1 is SGHDN, CDR2 FVKESK. The CDR3 sequence is CASSQDRNTEAFF. CDR3 bases: TGTGCCAGCAGCCAAGACAGGAACACTGAAGCTTTCTTT.

The V call is TRBV28, the J call TRBJ2-5, with 7 bases that match TRBD1. The CDR3 consists of 16 residues. In germline, CDR1 is MDHEN, CDR2 SYDVKM. Trimming at V came to 2 bases and at J to 3 bases, leaving 9 bases not matched to a gene. The CDR3 coding sequence is TGTGCCAGCAGTTTAGGCGCGACAGGGATAGAAGAGACCCAGTACTTC. It specifies CASSLGATGIEETQYF.

This clone was seen more than once but under ten times. The rearrangement joins TRBV29-1 to TRBJ2-1, with a tentative D call TRBD2 (6 bases). V was cut by 0 bases and J by 2 bases, with 17 bases left in between. Germline V gene lookup returns CDR1 SQVTM and CDR2 ANQGSEA. The CDR3 covers 17 residues. The CDR3: CSVEDGRRGVAYNEQFF. DNA of the CDR3: TGCAGCGTTGAAGATGGTCGGCGGGGAGTCGCCTACAATGAGCAGTTCTTC.

Remarks on this clone: The sample carries other DNA sequences with the same CDR3. V usage is TRBV5-1 and J usage is TRBJ2-5, with D perhaps matching TRBD2 (5 bases). Germline CDR1 reads SGHRS; CDR2 reads YFSETQ. This CDR3 spans 13 amino acids. V was trimmed by 0 bases and J by 5 bases, leaving 8 bases between them. This CDR3 is CASSLASGETQYF. The CDR3 DNA follows: TGCGCCAGCAGCTTGGCCTCGGGGGAGACCCAGTACTTC.

This clone has just one count. The genes are TRBV20-1 and TRBJ1-1, with a tentative D call TRBD1 (5 bases). The CDR3 is 11 residues long. The ends were cut back, 6 bases at V and 1 base at J, with 6 bases in the middle. Germline CDR1 and CDR2: DFQATT and SNEGSKA (reference sequence). CDR3 nucleotide sequence: TGCAGTGCCAGGGCGAACACTGAAGCTTTCTTT. This encodes CSARANTEAFF.

V usage is TRBV5-8 and J usage is TRBJ1-1; no definite D call. The V end lost 0 bases, the J end lost 2 bases, and 11 bases lay between the germline ends. Germline V gives CDR1 SGHTS, CDR2 YDEGEE. CDR3 size: 15 residues. Here the CDR3 reads CASSLGRGYNTEAFF. CDR3 bases: TGTGCCAGCAGCTTGGGTCGGGGTTACAACACTGAAGCTTTCTTT.

The gene calls are TRBV2 and TRBJ1-1; D not resolved. Deletions cut 7 bases from V and 1 base from J, with 16 bases between. CDR1 and CDR2 from the germline V gene are SNHLY and FYNNEI. CDR3 length: 15 amino acids. The CDR3 nucleotides read TGTGCCAGCAATCCCGACACACTGTGGAACACTGAAGCTTTCTTT. This codes for CASNPDTLWNTEAFF.

The V call is TRBV29-1, the J call TRBJ1-4; tentative D call: TRBD1 (5 bases). Trimming pared 0 bases from V and 4 bases from J, leaving 12 bases between. This CDR3 contains 15 residues. CDR1 is SQVTM, CDR2 ANQGSEA, per germline. CDR3 nucleotide sequence: TGCAGCGTTGAAGATCGGGCAGGGAATAATGAAAAACTGTTTTTT. It specifies CSVEDRAGNNEKLFF.

The V call is TRBV10-3, the J call TRBJ2-3, with TRBD2 matching over 11 bases. Looked up from germline, CDR1 is ENHRY and CDR2 is SYGVKD. The CDR3 covers 14 residues. V lost 10 bases and J lost 0; bases outside the gene matches: 3. CDR3 in DNA: TGTGCCACGGGACTAGCGGAGAGCACAGATACGCAGTATTTT. It is translated as CATGLAESTDTQYF.

The CDR3 nucleotides read TGTGCCATCAGTGGGGGAGCCTCAGGGGCCACTCATAATTCACCCCTCCACTTT. Translated, it gives CAISGGASGATHNSPLHF. This sequence joins TRBV10-3 and TRBJ1-6; D is perhaps TRBD1 (6 bases). Germline CDR1 reads ENHRY; CDR2 reads SYGVKD. CDR3 size: 18 residues. V lost 4 bases to trimming and J lost 5 bases, with 21 bases between them.

The chain is built from TRBV9 and TRBJ1-2; TRBD1 might be the D (6 bases). V dropped 4 bases and J dropped 4 bases, with 11 bases sitting between them. CDR1 and CDR2 from the germline V gene are SGDLS and YYNGEE. The CDR3 has 13 amino acids. This CDR3 reads CASSSRGAYGYTF. The DNA for the CDR3 is TGTGCCAGCAGCTCGCGGGGGGCCTATGGCTACACCTTC. The variable domain in full, with the rest retrieved from reference TRBV9 and TRBJ1-2, is DSGVTQTPKHLITATGQRVTLRCSPRSGDLSVYWYQQSLDQGLQFLIQYYNGEERAKGNILERFSAQQFPDLHSELNLSSLELGDSALYFCASSSRGAYGYTFGSGTRLTVV.

The rearrangement uses TRBV6-5 and TRBJ2-7, with 8 positions matching TRBD1. With V trimmed by 5 bases and J by 6 bases, 9 bases remained unmatched. CDR3 length equals 14 residues. Germline CDR1 MNHEY, CDR2 SVGAGI. The CDR3 protein is CASSMDRDQVEQYF. CDR3 sequence (DNA): TGTGCCAGCAGTATGGACAGGGATCAGGTCGAGCAGTACTTC.

V gene TRBV13 combines with J gene TRBJ1-1; the D gene is possibly TRBD1 (6 bases). Between the trimmed V and J ends, which lost 5 bases and 0 bases, there was a span of 16 bases. CDR1 and CDR2 from the germline V gene are PRHDT and FYEKMQ (reference sequence). The CDR3 extends over 16 amino acids. The CDR3, as DNA: TGTGCCAGCAGCCCCGGGGGGGCCCGGATGAACACTGAAGCTTTCTTT. Its protein product is CASSPGGARMNTEAFF.

The gene calls are TRBV5-1 and TRBJ2-2, with D possibly being TRBD2 (6 bases). Germline V CDR1 and CDR2: SGHRS, YFSETQ. The V and J ends lost 0 bases and 1 base respectively, with 7 bases between them. The CDR3 consists of 15 residues. CDR3 nucleotide sequence: TGCGCCAGCAGCTTGGGTAGCGGGAACACCGGGGAGCTGTTTTTT. This sequence encodes CASSLGSGNTGELFF.

This rearrangement joins TRBV5-6 to TRBJ2-1; no definite D call. Germline lookup yields CDR1 SGHDT and CDR2 YYEEEE. V lost 0 bases and J lost 3, with 10 bases in between. The CDR3 is made up of 15 amino acids. The CDR3 region is CASSLGRPLYNEQFF. The CDR3 DNA sequence: TGTGCCAGCAGCTTGGGCAGGCCGCTCTACAATGAGCAGTTCTTC.

The chain joins TRBV11-1 to TRBJ1-1, with 9 bases identical to TRBD1. The CDR3 is 15 amino acids. The germline V gene encodes CDR1 SGHAT and CDR2 FQDESV (reference sequence). The trim removed 2 bases at V and 1 base at J, leaving 2 bases unmatched. The CDR3, as DNA: TGTGCCAGCAGCTTAAGGGACAGGGCGAACACTGAAGCTTTCTTT. Residues: CASSLRDRANTEAFF.